This is a list of T cell receptor beta chains from one sample in a study of identical twins. TCRdb recomputed calls from the 5' RACE reads with MiXCR, one row per CDR3 protein. Of 450,000 or so distinct CDR3 sequences listed, 14% were seen once; the top ten hold 0.52%. The data also belong to a second study, concerning yellow fever vaccine responses in identical twins.

The material sequenced was CD4+ T cells sorted from blood. Source of these receptors: a woman between 18 and 30 years old in good health. Each CDR3 is given with its conserved first and last residue. Each record gives: D gene, clone size, J gene, V gene, CDR3 protein, CDR3 DNA. A D gene is named only where the DNA matches it firmly. Not all rows give a size; the values are once, few, many and, for expanded clones, a class.

d_gene: TRBD1
abundance: .
j_gene: TRBJ1-5
v_gene: TRBV7-3
CDR3aa: CASSLTGGGLQHF
CDR3nt: TGTGCCAGCAGCTTAACGGGAGGGGGCCTCCAGCATTTT

d_gene: TRBD1
abundance: .
j_gene: TRBJ2-3
v_gene: TRBV20-1
CDR3aa: CSASTGPDTQYF
CDR3nt: TGCAGTGCTTCGACAGGGCCCGATACGCAGTATTTT

d_gene: .
abundance: .
j_gene: TRBJ2-7
v_gene: TRBV7-2
CDR3aa: CASSLAGGLSEQYF
CDR3nt: TGTGCCAGCAGCTTAGCGGGGGGGCTATCCGAGCAGTACTTC

d_gene: .
abundance: many
j_gene: TRBJ2-3
v_gene: TRBV29-1
CDR3aa: CSVVWRPTDTQYF
CDR3nt: TGCAGCGTTGTTTGGCGCCCCACAGATACGCAGTATTTT

d_gene: .
abundance: .
j_gene: TRBJ2-5
v_gene: TRBV11-3
CDR3aa: CASSLEGSWGETQYF
CDR3nt: TGTGCCAGCAGCTTAGAGGGGAGTTGGGGAGAGACCCAGTACTTC

d_gene: .
abundance: few
j_gene: TRBJ2-7
v_gene: TRBV21-1
CDR3aa: CASSLGQYGEQYF
CDR3nt: TGTGCCAGCAGCCTCGGGCAGTATGGCGAGCAGTACTTC

d_gene: TRBD2
abundance: few
j_gene: TRBJ2-3
v_gene: TRBV11-2
CDR3aa: CASSLDGRGRDTQYF
CDR3nt: TGTGCCAGCAGCTTAGATGGCCGCGGGAGGGATACGCAGTATTTT

d_gene: .
abundance: many
j_gene: TRBJ1-2
v_gene: TRBV20-1
CDR3aa: CSAGYPGYTF
CDR3nt: TGCAGTGCTGGCTATCCTGGCTACACCTTC

d_gene: TRBD2
abundance: few
j_gene: TRBJ2-5
v_gene: TRBV11-3
CDR3aa: CASSRGISGTIQETQYF
CDR3nt: TGTGCCAGCAGCAGAGGTATTAGCGGGACTATCCAAGAGACCCAGTACTTC

d_gene: TRBD2
abundance: few
j_gene: TRBJ2-3
v_gene: TRBV29-1
CDR3aa: CSVEDFPFGAGGTDTQYF
CDR3nt: TGCAGCGTTGAAGATTTCCCCTTCGGGGCGGGGGGCACAGATACGCAGTATTTT

d_gene: TRBD1
abundance: few
j_gene: TRBJ2-7
v_gene: TRBV20-1
CDR3aa: CSARNGQEYEQYF
CDR3nt: TGCAGTGCACGGAATGGACAGGAGTACGAGCAGTACTTC

d_gene: .
abundance: .
j_gene: TRBJ2-5
v_gene: TRBV7-9
CDR3aa: CASGGSQETQYF
CDR3nt: TGTGCCAGCGGGGGGAGCCAAGAGACCCAGTACTTC

d_gene: TRBD1
abundance: many
j_gene: TRBJ1-2
v_gene: TRBV6-2/TRBV6-3
CDR3aa: CASTNGQGRGYTF
CDR3nt: TGTGCCAGCACTAACGGACAGGGACGCGGCTACACCTTC

d_gene: .
abundance: .
j_gene: TRBJ2-5
v_gene: TRBV10-3
CDR3aa: CAISESRVSQETQYF
CDR3nt: TGTGCCATCAGTGAGTCCCGGGTTAGCCAAGAGACCCAGTACTTC

d_gene: .
abundance: .
j_gene: TRBJ2-7
v_gene: TRBV20-1
CDR3aa: CSASRAGLSSYEQYF
CDR3nt: TGCAGTGCTAGTCGCGCCGGTTTGAGCTCCTACGAGCAGTACTTC

d_gene: TRBD1
abundance: .
j_gene: TRBJ2-5
v_gene: TRBV4-1
CDR3aa: CASSQRGPTAETQYF
CDR3nt: TGCGCCAGCAGCCAAAGGGGGCCTACCGCAGAGACCCAGTACTTC

d_gene: TRBD2
abundance: many
j_gene: TRBJ2-3
v_gene: TRBV12-3/TRBV12-4
CDR3aa: CASSVVAGGTDTQYF
CDR3nt: TGTGCCAGCAGTGTAGTAGCGGGGGGCACAGATACGCAGTATTTT

d_gene: .
abundance: few
j_gene: TRBJ2-5
v_gene: TRBV29-1
CDR3aa: CSGRTAQETQYF
CDR3nt: TGCAGCGGCAGGACAGCACAAGAGACCCAGTACTTC

d_gene: TRBD1
abundance: .
j_gene: TRBJ2-1
v_gene: TRBV7-9
CDR3aa: CASSGIGQGASYNEQFF
CDR3nt: TGTGCCAGCAGCGGCATAGGACAGGGGGCTTCCTACAATGAGCAGTTCTTC

d_gene: .
abundance: .
j_gene: TRBJ2-7
v_gene: TRBV12-5
CDR3aa: CASGDGHGYEQYF
CDR3nt: TGTGCTAGTGGTGATGGCCACGGGTACGAGCAGTACTTC

d_gene: TRBD2
abundance: many
j_gene: TRBJ2-7
v_gene: TRBV5-1
CDR3aa: CASSLVAGATYEQYF
CDR3nt: TGCGCCAGCAGCTTGGTAGCGGGGGCAACCTACGAGCAGTACTTC

d_gene: .
abundance: few
j_gene: TRBJ2-7
v_gene: TRBV7-2
CDR3aa: CASSARTANTYEQYF
CDR3nt: TGTGCCAGCAGCGCGCGGACAGCCAATACCTACGAGCAGTACTTC

d_gene: TRBD2
abundance: few
j_gene: TRBJ2-7
v_gene: TRBV5-1
CDR3aa: CASSLEGGLAGAYEQYF
CDR3nt: TGCGCCAGCAGCTTGGAAGGTGGGCTAGCGGGGGCCTACGAGCAGTACTTC

d_gene: TRBD2
abundance: few
j_gene: TRBJ2-1
v_gene: TRBV18
CDR3aa: CASSLTSGGAQEQFF
CDR3nt: TGTGCCAGCTCCCTCACTAGCGGGGGGGCCCAGGAGCAGTTCTTC

d_gene: .
abundance: few
j_gene: TRBJ2-3
v_gene: TRBV5-6
CDR3aa: CASSLGGAGSTDTQYF
CDR3nt: TGTGCCAGCAGCTTGGGCGGGGCGGGGAGCACAGATACGCAGTATTTT

d_gene: TRBD2
abundance: .
j_gene: TRBJ2-1
v_gene: TRBV6-1
CDR3aa: CASQRGSHVFEQFF
CDR3nt: TGTGCCAGCCAGCGGGGCTCCCACGTTTTTGAGCAGTTCTTC

d_gene: TRBD1
abundance: .
j_gene: TRBJ2-1
v_gene: TRBV27
CDR3aa: CASSLFETGASYNEQFF
CDR3nt: TGTGCCAGCAGTTTATTCGAGACAGGGGCCTCCTACAATGAGCAGTTCTTC

d_gene: .
abundance: .
j_gene: TRBJ2-3
v_gene: TRBV4-2
CDR3aa: CASAGAGTDTQYF
CDR3nt: TGTGCCAGTGCGGGGGCAGGCACAGATACGCAGTATTTT

d_gene: .
abundance: many
j_gene: TRBJ2-5
v_gene: TRBV7-2
CDR3aa: CASSFNLETQYF
CDR3nt: TGTGCCAGCAGCTTTAATTTGGAGACCCAGTACTTC

d_gene: TRBD2
abundance: .
j_gene: TRBJ2-7
v_gene: TRBV6-2/TRBV6-3
CDR3aa: CASRVALLAGGSFFKYEQYF
CDR3nt: TGTGCCAGCAGAGTTGCCCTACTAGCGGGAGGGTCCTTTTTCAAGTACGAGCAGTACTTC

d_gene: .
abundance: .
j_gene: TRBJ2-5
v_gene: TRBV24-1
CDR3aa: CATSAADSEGETQYF
CDR3nt: TGTGCCACCAGCGCTGCGGACAGTGAAGGAGAGACCCAGTACTTC

d_gene: TRBD2
abundance: many
j_gene: TRBJ2-3
v_gene: TRBV3-1
CDR3aa: CASSPGTSVPEGTDTQYF
CDR3nt: TGTGCCAGCAGCCCAGGGACTAGCGTACCTGAGGGCACAGATACGCAGTATTTT

d_gene: .
abundance: few
j_gene: TRBJ2-3
v_gene: TRBV10-3
CDR3aa: CAISERGSITQYF
CDR3nt: TGTGCCATCAGTGAGCGGGGGTCGATCACGCAGTATTTT